One and the same sample provided the 23 T cell receptor beta chains below, sequenced in a study of blood T cell repertoires in COVID-19. Only in-frame clones appear in the TCRdb table, and some are missing; sequencing was by immunoSEQ multiplex PCR. The table lists fewer than 85,000 clones, about nine tenths of them singletons, with about 8.2% in the top ten. Sequenced sample: peripheral blood. These TCRs come from a human donor in a cohort sampled during active COVID-19.

This clone was observed a single time. The chain combines TRBV18 with TRBJ2-3, with 9 bases aligning to TRBD2. The V gene's germline CDR1 is KGHSH and CDR2 LQKENI. V lost 3 bases and J lost 6; bases outside the gene matches: 7. The CDR3 has 15 amino acids. CDR3 sequence: CASSPTSGGVDTQYF. DNA for the CDR3: TGTGCCAGCTCACCGACTAGCGGCGGGGTGGATACGCAGTATTTT.

The V and J genes are TRBV4-1 and TRBJ2-7, with 7 bases that match TRBD1. Trimming removed 3 bases from V and 4 bases from J; junction bases left unmatched: 6. This CDR3 has 14 residues. CDR1 is MGHRA and CDR2 is YSYEKL in the germline V gene. CDR3 in amino acids: CASSHIDRVYEQYF. The CDR3 DNA reads TGCGCCAGCAGCCACATAGACAGGGTGTACGAGCAGTACTTC.

The CDR3 sequence is CASSLDGGVYNEQFF. Here the CDR3 DNA reads TGTGCCAGCAGCCTGGACGGAGGGGTCTACAATGAGCAGTTCTTC. The genes are TRBV5-4 and TRBJ2-1; tentatively, D is TRBD2 (6 bases). Germline values: CDR1 SGHNT, CDR2 YYREEE (reference sequence). V was pared by 4 bases and J by 3 bases, with 14 bases between. There are 15 residues in the CDR3.

This clone was counted a single time. The chain combines TRBV9 with TRBJ2-1; D call uncertain. The CDR3 spans 16 residues. V was trimmed by 0 bases and J by 3 bases, leaving 13 bases between them. The germline V gene has CDR1 SGDLS and CDR2 YYNGEE. The CDR3: CASSVGFEKYYNEQFF. The CDR3 DNA sequence: TGTGCCAGCAGCGTAGGGTTCGAGAAGTACTACAATGAGCAGTTCTTC.

The gene calls are TRBV27 and TRBJ2-1; weak D call: TRBD2 (5 bases). The germline V gene encodes CDR1 MNHEY and CDR2 SMNVEV (reference sequence). CDR3 length: 13 amino acids. Trimming cost V 3 bases and J 4 bases, with 7 bases left between them. The CDR3 DNA sequence: TGTGCCAGCAGTTTTGACTATTACAATGAGCAGTTCTTC. Its protein product is CASSFDYYNEQFF.

The chain combines TRBV3-1 (or the pseudogene TRBV3-2) with TRBJ1-1; D gene unclear. CDR1 and CDR2 (germline): LGHDT, YNNKEL (reference sequence). The CDR3 has 14 residues. V lost 2 bases and J lost 2, with 9 bases in between. The CDR3 bases are TGTGCCAGCAGCCAACTCCGAGGAAACACTGAAGCTTTCTTT. Protein sequence: CASSQLRGNTEAFF.

This clone was seen a single time. The rearrangement joins TRBV5-1 to TRBJ1-6; 8 bases line up with TRBD1. The CDR3 runs 15 residues. Germline CDR1 SGHRS, CDR2 YFSETQ. The V segment lost 4 bases and the J segment 6 bases; nucleotides outside the gene matches: 6. In DNA, the CDR3 is TGCGCCAGCAGCGGTCAGGGGGCCGGTAATTCACCCCTCCACTTT. Translating it yields CASSGQGAGNSPLHF.

The V gene is TRBV3-1 (or the pseudogene TRBV3-2), the J gene TRBJ2-2; TRBD1 matches at 7 bases. Losses at the gene ends were 0 bases for V and 8 bases for J; bases not matched to a gene: 6. Germline V CDR1 and CDR2: LGHDT, YNNKEL (reference sequence). This CDR3 has 15 residues. CDR3 nucleotides: TGTGCCAGCAGCCAAGAAGGGGGCTGGTCAGGGGAGCTGTTTTTT. As protein: CASSQEGGWSGELFF.

The CDR3 bases are TGTGCCAGCAGCTCGACTAGCGGGGACTACAATGAGCAGTTCTTC. It encodes CASSSTSGDYNEQFF. The rearrangement joins TRBV7-2 to TRBJ2-1; TRBD2 aligns across 11 bases. Losses at the gene ends were 4 bases for V and 3 bases for J; bases not matched to a gene: 2. The CDR3 contains 15 residues. In germline, CDR1 is SGHTA, CDR2 FQGNSA.

This chain links TRBV3-1 (or the pseudogene TRBV3-2) with TRBJ2-4; 7 bases map to TRBD1. The CDR3 runs 15 residues. J was trimmed by 7 bases and V by 0 bases; bases with no gene match: 6. Germline values: CDR1 LGHDT, CDR2 YNNKEL (reference sequence). This chain's CDR3 is CASSQDLAGGNIQYF. CDR3 sequence (DNA): TGTGCCAGCAGCCAAGATCTGGCAGGGGGTAACATTCAGTACTTC.

The chain couples TRBV18 to TRBJ1-4; no reliable D call. CDR1 and CDR2 (germline): KGHSH, LQKENI. V shed 3 bases and J shed 0 bases, with 8 bases lying between them. CDR3 length equals 15 residues. CDR3 residues: CASSPLGATNEKLFF. The DNA of the CDR3 is TGTGCCAGCTCACCGCTCGGTGCAACTAATGAAAAACTGTTTTTT.

The rearrangement joins TRBV5-6 to TRBJ1-3; no definite D call. Germline V CDR1 and CDR2: SGHDT, YYEEEE. Trimming pared 4 bases from V and 3 bases from J, leaving 8 bases between. The CDR3 runs 13 residues. The CDR3 DNA is TGTGCCAGCAGCCGCAGACTTGGAAACACCATATATTTT. Its translation: CASSRRLGNTIYF.

Only one count was recorded for this clone. J is TRBJ1-1 and V is TRBV5-1; perhaps TRBD1 as D (5 bases). Trimming took off 0 bases at V and 3 bases at J, with 12 bases between the two ends. This CDR3 is 15 amino acids long. CDR1 and CDR2 from the germline V gene are SGHRS and YFSETQ. CDR3 in DNA: TGCGCCAGCAGCTTGGAAGGTAGCAGGGACACTGAAGCTTTCTTT. Its translation is CASSLEGSRDTEAFF. The full variable domain, its missing parts supplied by reference TRBV5-1 and TRBJ1-1, is KAGVTQTPRYLIKTRGQQVTLSCSPISGHRSVSWYQQTPGQGLQFLFEYFSETQRNKGNFPGRFSGRQFSNSRSEMNVSTLELGDSALYLCASSLEGSRDTEAFFGQGTRLTVV.

The J gene is TRBJ2-5, the V gene TRBV27, with 11 bases lining up with TRBD2. Germline V lookup: CDR1 MNHEY, CDR2 SMNVEV (reference sequence). Trimming cost V 5 bases and J 7 bases; bases outside gene matches: 12. This CDR3 is built from 16 residues. In nucleotides, the CDR3 is TGTGCCAGCAGTCCGTCCGGGACTAGCGGCCCCGGGACCCAGTACTTC. As protein: CASSPSGTSGPGTQYF.

The chain uses TRBV6-5 and TRBJ2-2; maybe TRBD2 (7 bases). The CDR3 has 15 amino acids. Trimming shortened V by 7 bases and J by 2 bases, and 14 bases separated the two germline ends. In germline, CDR1 is MNHEY, CDR2 SVGAGI. Written as DNA, the CDR3 is TGTGCCAGCAAAGGGGGGGGACATAACACCGGGGAGCTGTTTTTT. Protein sequence: CASKGGGHNTGELFF.

CDR3 protein: CASRDSNNQPQHF. The DNA for the CDR3 is TGTGCCAGCAGGGACAGTAACAATCAGCCCCAGCATTTT. The gene calls are TRBV2 and TRBJ1-5, with a tentative D call TRBD1 (6 bases). This CDR3 has 13 residues. The germline gives CDR1 SNHLY, CDR2 FYNNEI. V lost 6 bases, J lost 3 bases, and 9 bases lay in between. The full variable domain, its missing parts supplied by reference TRBV2 and TRBJ1-5, is EPEVTQTPSHQVTQMGQEVILRCVPISNHLYFYWYRQILGQKVEFLVSFYNNEISEKSEIFDDQFSVERPDGSNFTLKIRSTKLEDSAMYFCASRDSNNQPQHFGDGTRLSIL.

This chain uses TRBV3-1 (or the pseudogene TRBV3-2) with TRBJ2-5, with 14 bases lining up with TRBD2. The J segment lost 5 bases and the V segment lost 2 bases, leaving 7 bases of the junction unmatched. Germline V CDR1 and CDR2: LGHDT, YNNKEL (reference sequence). This CDR3 has 17 amino acids. The CDR3, as DNA: TGTGCCAGCAGCCAACCTGCCGGGACTAGCGGGAGTGAGACCCAGTACTTC. Translation: CASSQPAGTSGSETQYF.

The rearrangement links TRBV6-5 to TRBJ2-7, with D possibly TRBD1 on 6 matching bases. The CDR3 loop spans 14 amino acids. V lost 2 bases and J 2 bases, leaving 10 bases between the germline ends. CDR1 and CDR2 from the germline V gene are MNHEY and SVGAGI. The CDR3 here is CASSYEQGTYEQYF. CDR3 coding DNA: TGTGCCAGCAGTTACGAACAGGGAACCTACGAGCAGTACTTC.

V usage is TRBV18 and J usage is TRBJ2-5; 10 nucleotides align to TRBD1. Germline trimming cut 3 bases from V and 2 bases from J; bases unmatched to any gene: 6. CDR1 is KGHSH and CDR2 is LQKENI in the germline V gene. This CDR3 region has 16 residues. CDR3 DNA: TGTGCCAGCTCACCCATGGACAGGGGGAAACAAGAGACCCAGTACTTC. Encoded protein: CASSPMDRGKQETQYF.

This clone was detected only a few times. This chain joins TRBV4-1 and TRBJ1-5; D perhaps matches TRBD1 (6 bases). The V and J ends lost 0 bases and 6 bases respectively, with 9 bases between them. There are 14 residues in the CDR3. In germline, CDR1 is MGHRA, CDR2 YSYEKL. The CDR3 reads CASSQERGGQPQHF. In nucleotides, the CDR3 is TGCGCCAGCAGCCAAGAAAGGGGGGGTCAGCCCCAGCATTTT.

The V call is TRBV28, the J call TRBJ1-5; TRBD1 agrees at 8 bases. Germline trimming cut 7 bases from V and 5 bases from J; bases unmatched to any gene: 7. The CDR3 loop spans 14 amino acids. Germline-derived CDR1 and CDR2 are MDHEN and SYDVKM. DNA for the CDR3: TGTGCCAGCACCCTGGGGACAGGCTATCAGCCCCAGCATTTT. The encoded protein is CASTLGTGYQPQHF.

The CDR3 nucleotides are TGTGCCAGCAGCTTAGCGGTCGCAGGGTTGAACATTCAGTACTTC. Amino acid sequence: CASSLAVAGLNIQYF. The chain carries TRBV7-2 and TRBJ2-4; weak D call: TRBD1 (5 bases). Germline CDR1 and CDR2: SGHTA and FQGNSA. V lost 0 bases, J lost 7 bases, and 13 bases lay in between. CDR3 length: 15 amino acids.

The chain uses TRBV27 and TRBJ2-1; D is unclear. Trimming shortened V by 6 bases and J by 10 bases, and 16 bases separated the two germline ends. The CDR3 contains 13 residues. Germline assignment: CDR1 MNHEY and CDR2 SMNVEV (reference sequence). CDR3 coding DNA: TGTGCCAGCAGCTTAGGGCAACGTGTAGAGCAGTTCTTC. It is translated as CASSLGQRVEQFF.